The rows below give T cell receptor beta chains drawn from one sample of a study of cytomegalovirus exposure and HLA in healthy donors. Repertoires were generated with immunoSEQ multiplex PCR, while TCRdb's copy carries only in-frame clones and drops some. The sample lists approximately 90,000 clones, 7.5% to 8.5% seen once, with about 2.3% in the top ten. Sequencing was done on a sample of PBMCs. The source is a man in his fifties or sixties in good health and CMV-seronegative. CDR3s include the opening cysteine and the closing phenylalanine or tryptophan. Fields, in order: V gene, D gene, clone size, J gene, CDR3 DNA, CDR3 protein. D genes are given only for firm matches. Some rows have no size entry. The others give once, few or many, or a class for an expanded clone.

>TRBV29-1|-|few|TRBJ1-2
TGCAGCGTTGGGGCCAGTTCGGGCTACACCTTC
CSVGASSGYTF
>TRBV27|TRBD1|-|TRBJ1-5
TGTGCCAGCGGGACAGGGTGGAGGGATCAGCCCCAGCATTTT
CASGTGWRDQPQHF
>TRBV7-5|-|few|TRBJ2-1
TGTGCCAGAAGCTTAACTATTTTGGTGCTCAATGAGCAGTTCTTC
CARSLTILVLNEQFF
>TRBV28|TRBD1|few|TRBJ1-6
TGTGCCAGCAGTTTCCCCCTACCCGGACAGGGGAATTCACCCCTCCACTTT
CASSFPLPGQGNSPLHF
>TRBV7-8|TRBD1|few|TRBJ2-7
TGTGCCAGCAGCACCGGGACAGGGGGTTACGAGCAGTACTTC
CASSTGTGGYEQYF
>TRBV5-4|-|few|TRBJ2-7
TGTGCCAGCAGCCGGGAACCCTACGAGCAGTACTTC
CASSREPYEQYF
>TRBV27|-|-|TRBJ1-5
TGTGCCAGCAGTTTTACCGGTCAGCCCCAGCATTTT
CASSFTGQPQHF
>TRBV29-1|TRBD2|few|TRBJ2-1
TGCAGCGTTGAATTAATAGCGGGAGGGTACAATGAGCAGTTCTTC
CSVELIAGGYNEQFF
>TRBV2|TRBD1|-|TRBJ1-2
TGTGCCAGCGCGCCAGGGGGTATTTACTATGGCTACACCTTC
CASAPGGIYYGYTF
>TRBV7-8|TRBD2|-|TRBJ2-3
TGTGCCAGCAGTTTCACCAGGACTAGCGGAGTTATGCAGTATTTT
CASSFTRTSGVMQYF
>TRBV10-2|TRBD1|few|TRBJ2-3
TGCGCCAGCAGTGAGCCGGGACAGGGGACGCAGTATTTT
CASSEPGQGTQYF
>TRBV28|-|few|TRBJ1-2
TGTGCCAGCAGTTTCTCGGGGGGCGGTAACTATGGCTACACCTTC
CASSFSGGGNYGYTF
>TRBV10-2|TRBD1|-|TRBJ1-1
TGCGCCAGCAGGGCGAACAGGGGCACTGAAGCTTTCTTT
CASRANRGTEAFF
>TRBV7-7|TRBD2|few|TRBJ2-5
TGTGCTAGCAGCTTAGGAGGACTAGCGGGACAAGAGACCCAGTACTTC
CASSLGGLAGQETQYF
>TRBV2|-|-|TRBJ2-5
TGTGCCAGCAGTGCGTTACAGGGGAGGGAGACCCAGTACTTC
CASSALQGRETQYF
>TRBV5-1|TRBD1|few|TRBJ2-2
TGCGCCAGCAGACAAGGGACAGATAACACCGGGGAGCTGTTTTTT
CASRQGTDNTGELFF
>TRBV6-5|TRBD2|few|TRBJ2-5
TGTGCCAGCAGACCTAGCGGGGGCCGAGGGGAGACCCAGTACTTC
CASRPSGGRGETQYF
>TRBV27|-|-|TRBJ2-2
TGTGCCAGCAGCTCCCGGGTCCGGGGCACCGGGGAGCTGTTTTTT
CASSSRVRGTGELFF
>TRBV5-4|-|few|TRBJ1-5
TGTGCCAGCAGCTTGGCGGGTGAGCAGCCCCAGCATTTT
CASSLAGEQPQHF
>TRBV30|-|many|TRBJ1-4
TGTGCCTGGAGGAACCCGAGTTCTGCCAATGAAAAACTGTTTTTT
CAWRNPSSANEKLFF
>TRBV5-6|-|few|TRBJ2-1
TGTGCCAGCAGCGGAGGGCAATGGAATGAGCAGTTCTTC
CASSGGQWNEQFF
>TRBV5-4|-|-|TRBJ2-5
TGTGCCAGCAGCTTGGAAGGTGGTGGGGGGACCTCCCGGGAGACCCAGTACTTC
CASSLEGGGGTSRETQYF
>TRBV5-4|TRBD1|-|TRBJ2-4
TGTGCCAGCAGCCAGGGACAGGGAAATAAAAACATTCAGTACTTC
CASSQGQGNKNIQYF
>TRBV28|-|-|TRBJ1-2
TGTGCCTCAGAGACCCCGGGCTATGGCTACACCTTC
CASETPGYGYTF
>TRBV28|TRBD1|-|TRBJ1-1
TGTGCCAGCAGTTTATTAACAGGGGTGAACACTGAAGCTTTCTTT
CASSLLTGVNTEAFF
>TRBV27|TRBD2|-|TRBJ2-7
TGTGCCAGTCGGGAGGGGAAGAGCTCCTACGAGCAGTACTTC
CASREGKSSYEQYF
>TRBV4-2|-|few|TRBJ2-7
TGTGCCAGCAGCCAAGTCCAAGCGGGTACCTACGAGCAGTACTTC
CASSQVQAGTYEQYF
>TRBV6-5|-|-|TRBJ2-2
TGTGCCAGCAGTTACTCAGGGGCCGGCGGGGAGCTGTTTTTT
CASSYSGAGGELFF
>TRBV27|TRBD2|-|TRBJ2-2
TGTGCCAGCACCTTAAGGCGACTAACTAGCGGGGATATAAGGAACACCGGGGAGCTGTTTTTT
CASTLRRLTSGDIRNTGELFF
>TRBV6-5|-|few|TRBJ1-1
TGTGCCAGCAGACGGACAGCTAACACTGAAGCTTTCTTT
CASRRTANTEAFF
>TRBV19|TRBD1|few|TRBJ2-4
TGTGCCAGTAGTATAAGGGTCGGGACAGGGGGTATCAAAAACATTCAGTACTTC
CASSIRVGTGGIKNIQYF
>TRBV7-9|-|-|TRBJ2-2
TGTGCCAGCAGCTTAGGGCAAATGAACACCGGGGAGCTGTTTTTT
CASSLGQMNTGELFF
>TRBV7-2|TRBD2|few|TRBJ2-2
TGTGCCAGCAGCCCTATAGCGGGAGGCAACACCGGGGAGCTGTTTTTT
CASSPIAGGNTGELFF
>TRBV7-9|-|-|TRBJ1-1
TGTGCCAGCAGTCAGATCACAGGGATGCCTGGGAACACTGAAGCTTTCTTT
CASSQITGMPGNTEAFF
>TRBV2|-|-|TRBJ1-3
TGTGCCAGCAACCTCGGAGGGGCGCCTGGAAACACCATATATTTT
CASNLGGAPGNTIYF
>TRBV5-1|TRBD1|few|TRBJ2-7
TGCGCCAGCAGCTTGGGGCAGGGGGCCACCTACGAGCAGTACTTC
CASSLGQGATYEQYF
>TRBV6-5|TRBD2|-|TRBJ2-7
TGTGCCAGCAGTTACTCAACTAGCGGGAGGGGTTACGAGCAGTACTTC
CASSYSTSGRGYEQYF